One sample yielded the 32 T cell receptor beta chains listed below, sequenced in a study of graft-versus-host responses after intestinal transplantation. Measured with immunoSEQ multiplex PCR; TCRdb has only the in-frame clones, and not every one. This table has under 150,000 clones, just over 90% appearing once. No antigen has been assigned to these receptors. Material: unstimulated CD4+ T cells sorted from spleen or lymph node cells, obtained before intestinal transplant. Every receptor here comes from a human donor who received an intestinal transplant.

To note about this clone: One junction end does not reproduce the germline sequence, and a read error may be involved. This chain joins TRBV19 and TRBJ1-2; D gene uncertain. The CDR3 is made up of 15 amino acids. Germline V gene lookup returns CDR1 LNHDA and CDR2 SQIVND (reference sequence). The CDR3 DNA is TGTGCCAGTAGTCTAGAGGGCAGGTTCAACTATGGCTACACCTTC. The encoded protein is CASSLEGRFNYGYTF.

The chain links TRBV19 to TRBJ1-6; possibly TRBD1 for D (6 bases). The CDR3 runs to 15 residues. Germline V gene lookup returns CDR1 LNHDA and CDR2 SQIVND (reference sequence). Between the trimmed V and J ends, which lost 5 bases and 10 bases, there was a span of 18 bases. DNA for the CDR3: TGTGCCAGTAGTCGCATACCAGGGGATCGGTCACCCCTCCACTTT. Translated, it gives CASSRIPGDRSPLHF.

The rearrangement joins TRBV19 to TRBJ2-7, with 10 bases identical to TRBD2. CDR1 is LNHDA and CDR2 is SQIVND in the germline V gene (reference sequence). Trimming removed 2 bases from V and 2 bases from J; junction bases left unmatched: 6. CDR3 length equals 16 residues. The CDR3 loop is CASSITSGNPTYEQYF. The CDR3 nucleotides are TGTGCCAGTAGTATAACTAGCGGGAACCCTACCTACGAGCAGTACTTC.

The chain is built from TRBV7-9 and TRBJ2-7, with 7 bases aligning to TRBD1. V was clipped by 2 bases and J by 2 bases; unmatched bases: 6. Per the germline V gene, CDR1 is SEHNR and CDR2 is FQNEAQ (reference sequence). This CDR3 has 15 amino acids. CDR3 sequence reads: CASSLWGQGAYEQYF. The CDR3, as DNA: TGTGCCAGCAGCTTATGGGGCCAGGGGGCCTACGAGCAGTACTTC. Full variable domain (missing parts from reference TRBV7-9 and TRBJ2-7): DTGVSQNPRHKITKRGQNVTFRCDPISEHNRLYWYRQTLGQGPEFLTYFQNEAQLEKSRLLSDRFSAERPKGSFSTLEIQRTEQGDSAMYLCASSLWGQGAYEQYFGPGTRLTVT.

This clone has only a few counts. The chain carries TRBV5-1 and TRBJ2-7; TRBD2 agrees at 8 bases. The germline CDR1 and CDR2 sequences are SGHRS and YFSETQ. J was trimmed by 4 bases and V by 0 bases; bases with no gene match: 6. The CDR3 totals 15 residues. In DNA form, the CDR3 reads TGCGCCAGCAGCTTGGTCCCGGGACTAGGGTACGAGCAGTACTTC. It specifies CASSLVPGLGYEQYF.

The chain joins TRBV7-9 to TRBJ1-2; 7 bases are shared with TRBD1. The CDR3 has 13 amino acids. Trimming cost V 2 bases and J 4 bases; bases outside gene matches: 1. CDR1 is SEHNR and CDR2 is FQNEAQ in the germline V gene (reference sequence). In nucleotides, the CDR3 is TGTGCCAGCAGCTTAAGGGACAGCTATGGCTACACCTTC. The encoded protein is CASSLRDSYGYTF.

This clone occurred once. The CDR3: CASSIIGGQGLDEQFF. The CDR3 DNA is TGTGCCAGTAGTATAATCGGGGGACAGGGTCTCGATGAGCAGTTCTTC. The rearrangement uses TRBV19 and TRBJ2-1; 9 nucleotides match TRBD1. The CDR3 has 16 residues. J lost 8 bases, V lost 2 bases, and 10 bases had no gene match. CDR1 is LNHDA and CDR2 is SQIVND in the germline V gene (reference sequence).

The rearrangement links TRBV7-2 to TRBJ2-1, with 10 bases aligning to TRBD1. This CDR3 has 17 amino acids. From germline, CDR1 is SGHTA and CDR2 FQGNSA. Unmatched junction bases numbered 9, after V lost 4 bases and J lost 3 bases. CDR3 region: CASSSIRRTGGYNEQFF. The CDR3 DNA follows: TGTGCCAGCAGCTCAATAAGGCGGACAGGGGGCTACAATGAGCAGTTCTTC.

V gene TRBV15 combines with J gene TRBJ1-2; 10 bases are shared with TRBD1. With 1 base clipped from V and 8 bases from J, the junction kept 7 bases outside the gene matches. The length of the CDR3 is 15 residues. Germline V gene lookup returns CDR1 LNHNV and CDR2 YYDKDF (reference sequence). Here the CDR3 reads CATSRGQGAGWGYTF. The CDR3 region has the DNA TGTGCCACCAGCAGAGGACAGGGGGCAGGGTGGGGCTACACCTTC.

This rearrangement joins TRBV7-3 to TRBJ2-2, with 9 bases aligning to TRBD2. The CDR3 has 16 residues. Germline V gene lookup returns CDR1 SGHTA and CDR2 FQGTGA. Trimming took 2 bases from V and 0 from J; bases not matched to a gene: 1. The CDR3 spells CASSLASGTNTGELFF. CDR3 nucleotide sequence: TGTGCCAGCAGCTTAGCTAGCGGGACGAACACCGGGGAGCTGTTTTTT.

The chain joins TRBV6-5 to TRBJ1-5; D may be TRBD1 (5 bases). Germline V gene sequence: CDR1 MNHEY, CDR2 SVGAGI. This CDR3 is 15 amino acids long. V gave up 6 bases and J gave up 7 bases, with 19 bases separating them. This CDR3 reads CASSSDKERGQPQHF. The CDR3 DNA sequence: TGTGCCAGCAGCTCCGACAAGGAACGGGGGCAGCCCCAGCATTTT.

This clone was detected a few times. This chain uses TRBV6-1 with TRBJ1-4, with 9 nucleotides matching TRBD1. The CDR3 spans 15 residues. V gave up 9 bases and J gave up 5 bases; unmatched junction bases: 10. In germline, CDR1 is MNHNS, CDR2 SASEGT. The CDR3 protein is CASQDGDRANEKLFF. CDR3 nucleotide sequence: TGTGCCAGTCAAGACGGGGACAGGGCCAATGAAAAACTGTTTTTT.

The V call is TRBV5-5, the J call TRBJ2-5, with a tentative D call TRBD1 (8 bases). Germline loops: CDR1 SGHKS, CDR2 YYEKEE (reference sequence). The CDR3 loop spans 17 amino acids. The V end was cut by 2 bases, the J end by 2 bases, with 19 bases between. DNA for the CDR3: TGTGCCAGCAGCTTCCAACAGGGGGGGCCTTTTCAAGAGACCCAGTACTTC. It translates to CASSFQQGGPFQETQYF.

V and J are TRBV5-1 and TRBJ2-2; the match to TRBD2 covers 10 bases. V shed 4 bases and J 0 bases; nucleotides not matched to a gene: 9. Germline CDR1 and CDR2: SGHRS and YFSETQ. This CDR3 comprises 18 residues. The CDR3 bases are TGCGCCAGCAGCGGAACCGGGACTAGCGCTCCGAACACCGGGGAGCTGTTTTTT. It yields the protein CASSGTGTSAPNTGELFF.

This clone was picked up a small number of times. CDR3: CASSRKGGSRPRYEQYF. In DNA, the CDR3 is TGCGCCAGCAGCCGGAAAGGGGGAAGTAGGCCACGCTACGAGCAGTACTTC. The V call is TRBV4-3, the J call TRBJ2-7; D may be TRBD1 (6 bases). Germline values: CDR1 LGHNA, CDR2 YSLEER. The V gene lost 4 bases and the J gene lost 3 bases, with 22 bases spanning the gap. The CDR3 extends over 17 amino acids.

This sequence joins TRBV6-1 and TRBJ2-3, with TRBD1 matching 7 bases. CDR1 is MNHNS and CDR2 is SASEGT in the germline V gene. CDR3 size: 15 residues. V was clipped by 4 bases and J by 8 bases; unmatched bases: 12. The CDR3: CASSADRAKVGTQYF. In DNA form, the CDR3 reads TGTGCCAGCAGTGCTGACAGGGCCAAGGTCGGTACGCAGTATTTT.

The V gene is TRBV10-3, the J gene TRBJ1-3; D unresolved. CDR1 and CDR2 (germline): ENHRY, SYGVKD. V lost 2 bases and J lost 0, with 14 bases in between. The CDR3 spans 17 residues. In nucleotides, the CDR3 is TGTGCCATCAGTGAGACCTCGCAATCGCGCTCTGGAAACACCATATATTTT. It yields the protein CAISETSQSRSGNTIYF.

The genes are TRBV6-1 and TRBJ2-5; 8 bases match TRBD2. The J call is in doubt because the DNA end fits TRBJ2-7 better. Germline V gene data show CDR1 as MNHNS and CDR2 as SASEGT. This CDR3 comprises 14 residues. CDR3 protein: CASNNGRALYEQYF. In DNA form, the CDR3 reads TGTGCCAGCAACAACGGGAGGGCCTTATACGAGCAGTACTTC.

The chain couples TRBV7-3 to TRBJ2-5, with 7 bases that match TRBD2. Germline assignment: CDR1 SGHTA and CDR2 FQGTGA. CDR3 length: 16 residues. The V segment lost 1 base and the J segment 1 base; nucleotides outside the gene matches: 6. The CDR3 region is CASSLMGGGTQETQYF. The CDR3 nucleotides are TGTGCCAGCAGCTTAATGGGGGGAGGGACCCAAGAGACCCAGTACTTC.

The CDR3 spells CASSLRTRYEQYF. The DNA of the CDR3 is TGTGCCAGCAGTTTACGAACTAGGTACGAGCAGTACTTC. The chain combines TRBV27 with TRBJ2-7; a weak D match, TRBD2 (5 bases). This CDR3 region has 13 residues. Trimming pared 2 bases from V and 4 bases from J, leaving 9 bases between. Germline V CDR1 and CDR2: MNHEY, SMNVEV (reference sequence).

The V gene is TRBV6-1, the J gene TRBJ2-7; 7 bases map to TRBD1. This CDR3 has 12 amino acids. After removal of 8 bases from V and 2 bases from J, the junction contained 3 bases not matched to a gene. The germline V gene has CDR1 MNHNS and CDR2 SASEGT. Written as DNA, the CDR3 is TGTGCCAGCCTCGGGACAGCCTACGAGCAGTACTTC. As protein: CASLGTAYEQYF.

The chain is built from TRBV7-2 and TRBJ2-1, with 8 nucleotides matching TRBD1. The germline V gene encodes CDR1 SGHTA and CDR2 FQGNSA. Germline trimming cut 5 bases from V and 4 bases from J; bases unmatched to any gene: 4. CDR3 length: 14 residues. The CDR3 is CASSQYRGYNEQFF. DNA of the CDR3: TGTGCCAGCAGCCAATACAGGGGGTACAATGAGCAGTTCTTC.

The CDR3 here is CASSQVGAGGTDTQYF. CDR3 bases: TGCGCCAGCAGCCAAGTAGGGGCGGGAGGGACAGATACGCAGTATTTT. The V call is TRBV4-1, the J call TRBJ2-3; the match to TRBD2 covers 9 bases. The CDR3 covers 16 residues. V was pared by 1 base and J by 3 bases, with 5 bases of the junction left unmatched. The germline CDR1 and CDR2 sequences are MGHRA and YSYEKL.

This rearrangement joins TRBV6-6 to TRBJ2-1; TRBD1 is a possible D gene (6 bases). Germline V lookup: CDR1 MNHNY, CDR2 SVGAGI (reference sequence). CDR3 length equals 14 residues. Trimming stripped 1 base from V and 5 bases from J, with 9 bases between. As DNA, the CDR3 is TGTGCCAGCAGTTACTTCGACAGGAACAATGAGCAGTTCTTC. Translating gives CASSYFDRNNEQFF.

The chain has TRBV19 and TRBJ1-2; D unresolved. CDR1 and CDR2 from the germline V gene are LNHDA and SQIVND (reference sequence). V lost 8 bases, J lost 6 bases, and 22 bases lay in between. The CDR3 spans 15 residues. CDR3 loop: CASAIGSGAVDGYTF. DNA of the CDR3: TGTGCCAGTGCTATAGGGTCAGGCGCTGTGGATGGCTACACCTTC.

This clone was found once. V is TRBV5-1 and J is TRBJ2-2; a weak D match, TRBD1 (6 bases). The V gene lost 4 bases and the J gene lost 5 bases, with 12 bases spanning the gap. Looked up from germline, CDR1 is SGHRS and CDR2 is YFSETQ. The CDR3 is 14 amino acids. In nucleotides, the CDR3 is TGCGCCAGCAGCCTGGACAGCAAGACCGGGGAGCTGTTTTTT. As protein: CASSLDSKTGELFF.

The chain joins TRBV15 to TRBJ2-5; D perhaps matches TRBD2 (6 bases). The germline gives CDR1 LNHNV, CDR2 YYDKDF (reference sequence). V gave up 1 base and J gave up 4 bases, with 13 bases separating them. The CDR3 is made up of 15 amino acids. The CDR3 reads CATSRGRVMGETQYF. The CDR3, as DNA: TGTGCCACCAGCAGAGGGAGGGTAATGGGAGAGACCCAGTACTTC. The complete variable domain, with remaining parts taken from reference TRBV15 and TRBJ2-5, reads DAMVIQNPRYQVTQFGKPVTLSCSQTLNHNVMYWYQQKSSQAPKLLFHYYDKDFNNEADTPDNFQSRRPNTSFCFLDIRSPGLGDTAMYLCATSRGRVMGETQYFGPGTRLLVL.

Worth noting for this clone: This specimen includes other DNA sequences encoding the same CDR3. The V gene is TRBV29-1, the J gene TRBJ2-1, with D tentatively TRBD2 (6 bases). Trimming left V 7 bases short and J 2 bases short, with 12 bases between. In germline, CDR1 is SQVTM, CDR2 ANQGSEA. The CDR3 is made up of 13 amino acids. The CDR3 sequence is CSARGTAYNEQFF. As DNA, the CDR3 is TGCAGCGCACGCGGGACTGCCTACAATGAGCAGTTCTTC.

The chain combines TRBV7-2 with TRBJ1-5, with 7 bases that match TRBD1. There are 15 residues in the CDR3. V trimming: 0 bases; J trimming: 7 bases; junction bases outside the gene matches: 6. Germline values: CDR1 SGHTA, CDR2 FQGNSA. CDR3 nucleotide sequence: TGTGCCAGCAGCTTAGCAGGAGGGGGCGCGCAGCCCCAGCATTTT. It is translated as CASSLAGGGAQPQHF.

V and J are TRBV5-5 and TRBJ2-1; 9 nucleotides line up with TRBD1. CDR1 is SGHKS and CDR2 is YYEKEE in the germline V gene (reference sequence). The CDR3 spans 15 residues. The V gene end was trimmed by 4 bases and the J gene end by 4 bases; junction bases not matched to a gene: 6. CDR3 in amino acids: CASSLDRGRYNEQFF. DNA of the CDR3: TGTGCCAGCAGCCTGGACAGGGGTCGGTACAATGAGCAGTTCTTC. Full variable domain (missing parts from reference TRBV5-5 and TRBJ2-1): DAGVTQSPTHLIKTRGQQVTLRCSPISGHKSVSWYQQVLGQGPQFIFQYYEKEERGRGNFPDRFSARQFPNYSSELNVNALLLGDSALYLCASSLDRGRYNEQFFGPGTRLTVL.

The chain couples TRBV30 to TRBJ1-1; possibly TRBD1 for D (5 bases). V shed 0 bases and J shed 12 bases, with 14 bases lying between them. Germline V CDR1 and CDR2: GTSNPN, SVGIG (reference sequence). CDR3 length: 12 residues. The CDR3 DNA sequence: TGTGCCTGGAGTGTAATCCAGGGAGGATCTTTCTTT. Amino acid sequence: CAWSVIQGGSFF.

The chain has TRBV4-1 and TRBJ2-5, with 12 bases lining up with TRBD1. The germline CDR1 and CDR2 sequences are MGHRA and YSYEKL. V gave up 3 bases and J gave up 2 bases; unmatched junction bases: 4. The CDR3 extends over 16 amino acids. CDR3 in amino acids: CASSQGQGATQETQYF. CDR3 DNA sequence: TGCGCCAGCAGCCAGGGACAGGGGGCTACACAAGAGACCCAGTACTTC.